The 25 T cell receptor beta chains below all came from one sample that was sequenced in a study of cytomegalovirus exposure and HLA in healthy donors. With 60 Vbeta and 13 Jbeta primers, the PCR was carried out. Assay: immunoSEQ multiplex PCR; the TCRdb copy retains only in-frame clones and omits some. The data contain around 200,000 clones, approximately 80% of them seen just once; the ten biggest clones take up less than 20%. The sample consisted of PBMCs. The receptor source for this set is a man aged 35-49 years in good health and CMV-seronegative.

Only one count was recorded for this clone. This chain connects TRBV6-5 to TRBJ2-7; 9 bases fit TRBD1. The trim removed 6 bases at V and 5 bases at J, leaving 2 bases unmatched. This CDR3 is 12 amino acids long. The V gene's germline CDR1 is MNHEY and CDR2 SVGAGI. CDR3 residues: CASRGTGNEQYF. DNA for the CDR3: TGTGCCAGCAGGGGGACAGGGAACGAGCAGTACTTC.

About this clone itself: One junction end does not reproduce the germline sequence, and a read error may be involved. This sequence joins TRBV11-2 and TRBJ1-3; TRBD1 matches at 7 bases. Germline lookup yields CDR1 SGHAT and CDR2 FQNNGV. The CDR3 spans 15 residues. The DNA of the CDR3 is TGTGCCAGCAGCCTAGACAGGGTTTATGGAAACACCATATATTTT. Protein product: CASSLDRVYGNTIYF.

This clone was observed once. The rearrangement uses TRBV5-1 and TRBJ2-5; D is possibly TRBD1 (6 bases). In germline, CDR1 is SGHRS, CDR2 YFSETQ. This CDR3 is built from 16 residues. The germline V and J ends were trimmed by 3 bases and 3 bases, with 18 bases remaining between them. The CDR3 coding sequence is TGCGCCAGCAGCTGGGGGCAGGGCCACGATGAAGAGACCCAGTACTTC. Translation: CASSWGQGHDEETQYF.

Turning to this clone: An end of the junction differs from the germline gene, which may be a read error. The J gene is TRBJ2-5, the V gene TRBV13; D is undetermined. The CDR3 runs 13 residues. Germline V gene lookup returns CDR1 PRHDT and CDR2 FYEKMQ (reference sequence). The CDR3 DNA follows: TGTGCCAGCAGCCCCCGGAGCCAAGGGACCCAGTACTTC. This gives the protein CASSPRSQGTQYF.

The CDR3 sequence is CASGTSGYNEQFF. In DNA, the CDR3 is TGTGCCAGCGGGACTAGCGGGTACAATGAGCAGTTCTTC. The chain links TRBV6-5 to TRBJ2-1; 12 positions match TRBD2. The CDR3 is 13 residues long. Germline loops: CDR1 MNHEY, CDR2 SVGAGI. V dropped 8 bases and J dropped 4; count of bases not matched to a gene: 0.

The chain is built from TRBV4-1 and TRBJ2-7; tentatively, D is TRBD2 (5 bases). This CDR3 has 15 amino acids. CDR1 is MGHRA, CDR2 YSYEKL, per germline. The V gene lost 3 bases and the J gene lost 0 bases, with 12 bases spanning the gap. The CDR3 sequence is CASSQAGGPSYEQYF. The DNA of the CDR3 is TGCGCCAGCAGCCAGGCGGGCGGCCCCTCCTACGAGCAGTACTTC.

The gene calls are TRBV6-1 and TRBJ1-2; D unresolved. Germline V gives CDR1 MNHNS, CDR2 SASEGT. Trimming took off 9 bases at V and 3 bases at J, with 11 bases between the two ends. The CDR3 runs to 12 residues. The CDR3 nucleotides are TGTGCCAGTTGCGAGGCCTACTATGGCTACACCTTC. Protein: CASCEAYYGYTF.

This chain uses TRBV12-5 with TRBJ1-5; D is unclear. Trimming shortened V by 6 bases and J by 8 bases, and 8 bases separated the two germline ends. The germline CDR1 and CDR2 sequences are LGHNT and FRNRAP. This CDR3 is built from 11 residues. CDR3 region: CASGLSEPQHF. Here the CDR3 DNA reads TGTGCTAGTGGCTTGTCGGAGCCCCAGCATTTT.

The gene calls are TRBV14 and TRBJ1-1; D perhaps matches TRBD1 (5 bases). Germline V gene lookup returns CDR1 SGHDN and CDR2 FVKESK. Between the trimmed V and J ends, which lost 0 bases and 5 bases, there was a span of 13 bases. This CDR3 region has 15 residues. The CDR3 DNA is TGTGCCAGCAGCCAAGATTGGGGAAGGGGAACTGAAGCTTTCTTT. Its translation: CASSQDWGRGTEAFF. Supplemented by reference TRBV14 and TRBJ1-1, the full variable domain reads EAGVTQFPSHSVIEKGQTVTLRCDPISGHDNLYWYRRVMGKEIKFLLHFVKESKQDESGMPNNRFLAERTGGTYSTLKVQPAELEDSGVYFCASSQDWGRGTEAFFGQGTRLTVV.

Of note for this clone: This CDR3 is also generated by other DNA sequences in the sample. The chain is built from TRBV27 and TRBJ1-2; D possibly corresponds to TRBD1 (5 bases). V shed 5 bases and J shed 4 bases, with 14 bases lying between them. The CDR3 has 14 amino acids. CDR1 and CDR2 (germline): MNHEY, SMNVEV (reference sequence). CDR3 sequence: CASSLRGQSYGYTF. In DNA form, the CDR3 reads TGTGCCAGCAGTCTAAGGGGCCAGAGCTATGGCTACACCTTC.

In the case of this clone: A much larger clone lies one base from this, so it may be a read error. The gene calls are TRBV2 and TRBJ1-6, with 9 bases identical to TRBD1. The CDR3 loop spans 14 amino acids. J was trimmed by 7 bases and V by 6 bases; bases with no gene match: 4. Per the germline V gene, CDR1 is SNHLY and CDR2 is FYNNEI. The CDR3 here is CASSAGQGNSPLHF. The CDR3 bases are TGTGCCAGCAGCGCTGGACAGGGGAATTCACCCCTCCACTTT.

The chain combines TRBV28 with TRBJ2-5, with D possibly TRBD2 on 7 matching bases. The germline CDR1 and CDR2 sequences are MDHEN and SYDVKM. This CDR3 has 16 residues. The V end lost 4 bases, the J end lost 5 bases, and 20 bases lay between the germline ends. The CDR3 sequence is CASSWGHLGGRETQYF. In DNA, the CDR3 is TGTGCCAGCAGTTGGGGACATTTGGGAGGGCGGGAGACCCAGTACTTC.

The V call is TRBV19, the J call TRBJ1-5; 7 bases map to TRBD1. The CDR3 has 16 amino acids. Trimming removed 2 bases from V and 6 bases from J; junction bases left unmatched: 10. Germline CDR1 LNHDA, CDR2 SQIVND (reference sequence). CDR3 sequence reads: CASSIRGTAGGQPQHF. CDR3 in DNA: TGTGCCAGTAGTATAAGGGGGACAGCCGGAGGTCAGCCCCAGCATTTT.

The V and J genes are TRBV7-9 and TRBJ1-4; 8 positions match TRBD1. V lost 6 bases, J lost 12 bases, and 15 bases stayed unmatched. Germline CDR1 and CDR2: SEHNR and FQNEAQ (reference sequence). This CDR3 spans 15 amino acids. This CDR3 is CASSSDRGDMKELFF. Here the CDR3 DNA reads TGTGCCAGCAGTTCCGACAGGGGTGATATGAAAGAACTGTTTTTT.

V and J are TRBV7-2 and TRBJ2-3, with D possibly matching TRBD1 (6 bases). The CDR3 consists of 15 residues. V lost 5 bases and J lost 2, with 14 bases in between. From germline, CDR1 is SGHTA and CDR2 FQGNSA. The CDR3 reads CASSNRDTLTDTQYF. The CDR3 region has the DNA TGTGCCAGCAGCAACCGGGACACTCTCACAGATACGCAGTATTTT.

The CDR3 protein is CASSLDRGQWANEQFF. DNA of the CDR3: TGTGCCAGTAGTTTGGACAGGGGTCAATGGGCCAATGAGCAGTTCTTC. The V call is TRBV19, the J call TRBJ2-1; 9 positions match TRBD1. The CDR3 extends over 16 amino acids. CDR1 is LNHDA, CDR2 SQIVND, per germline (reference sequence). J gave up 6 bases and V 5 bases, and 11 bases lay outside the gene matches.

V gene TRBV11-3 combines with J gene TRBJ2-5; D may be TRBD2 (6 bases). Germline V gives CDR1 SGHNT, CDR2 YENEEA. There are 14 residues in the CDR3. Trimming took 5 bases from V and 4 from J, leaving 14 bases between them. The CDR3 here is CASSPGGAGETQYF. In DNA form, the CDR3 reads TGTGCCAGCAGCCCAGGCGGGGCAGGAGAGACCCAGTACTTC.

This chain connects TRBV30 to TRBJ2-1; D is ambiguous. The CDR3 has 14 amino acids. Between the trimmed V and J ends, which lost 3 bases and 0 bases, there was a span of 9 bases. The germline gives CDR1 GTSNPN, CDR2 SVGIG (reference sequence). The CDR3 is CAWSPLSSYNEQFF. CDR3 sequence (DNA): TGTGCCTGGAGCCCCTTGAGCTCCTACAATGAGCAGTTCTTC.

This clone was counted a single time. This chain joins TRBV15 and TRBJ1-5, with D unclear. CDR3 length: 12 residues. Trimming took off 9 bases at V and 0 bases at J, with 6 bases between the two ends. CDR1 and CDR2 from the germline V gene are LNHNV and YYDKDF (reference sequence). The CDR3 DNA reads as TGTGCCACAGCCCATAGCAATCAGCCCCAGCATTTT. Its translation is CATAHSNQPQHF. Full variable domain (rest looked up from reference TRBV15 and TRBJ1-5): DAMVIQNPRYQVTQFGKPVTLSCSQTLNHNVMYWYQQKSSQAPKLLFHYYDKDFNNEADTPDNFQSRRPNTSFCFLDIRSPGLGDTAMYLCATAHSNQPQHFGDGTRLSIL.

CDR3 in amino acids: CAISDSSAVADTQYF. The CDR3 region has the DNA TGTGCCATCAGTGATAGCTCAGCCGTAGCAGATACGCAGTATTTT. The chain combines TRBV10-3 with TRBJ2-3; D remains unclear. This CDR3 is built from 15 residues. V was shortened by 3 bases and J by 4 bases, with 14 bases between the two germline ends. CDR1 and CDR2 from the germline V gene are ENHRY and SYGVKD.

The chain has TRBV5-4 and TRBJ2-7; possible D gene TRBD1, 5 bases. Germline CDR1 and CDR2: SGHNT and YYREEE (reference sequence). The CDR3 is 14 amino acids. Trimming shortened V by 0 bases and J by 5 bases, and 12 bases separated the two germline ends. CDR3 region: CASSLVAVTDEQYF. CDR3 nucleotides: TGTGCCAGCAGCTTGGTAGCAGTGACAGACGAGCAGTACTTC.

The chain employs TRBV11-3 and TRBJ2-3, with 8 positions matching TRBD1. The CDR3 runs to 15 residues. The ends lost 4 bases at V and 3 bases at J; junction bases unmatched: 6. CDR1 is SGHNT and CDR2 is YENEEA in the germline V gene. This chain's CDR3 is CASSSRRQGTDTQYF. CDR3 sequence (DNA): TGTGCCAGCAGCTCCCGGAGACAGGGGACAGATACGCAGTATTTT.

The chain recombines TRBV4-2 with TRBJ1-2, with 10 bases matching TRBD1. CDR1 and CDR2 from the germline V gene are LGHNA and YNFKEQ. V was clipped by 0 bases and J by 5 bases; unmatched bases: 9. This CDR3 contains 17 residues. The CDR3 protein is CASSQEATGTGDYGYTF. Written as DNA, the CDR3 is TGTGCCAGCAGCCAAGAGGCTACCGGGACAGGGGATTATGGCTACACCTTC.

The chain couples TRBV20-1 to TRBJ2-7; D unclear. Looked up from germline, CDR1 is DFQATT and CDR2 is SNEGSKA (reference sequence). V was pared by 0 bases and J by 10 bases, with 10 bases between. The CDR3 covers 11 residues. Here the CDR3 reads CSARDLDLQYF. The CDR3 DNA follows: TGCAGTGCTAGAGACCTAGACTTACAGTACTTC.

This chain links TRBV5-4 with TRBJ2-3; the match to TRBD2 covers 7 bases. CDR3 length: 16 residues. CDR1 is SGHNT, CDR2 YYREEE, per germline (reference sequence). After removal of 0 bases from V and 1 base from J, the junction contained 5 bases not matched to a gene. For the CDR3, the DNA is TGTGCCAGCAGCTTGGCGGGAGGAAGCGGCACAGATACGCAGTATTTT. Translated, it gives CASSLAGGSGTDTQYF. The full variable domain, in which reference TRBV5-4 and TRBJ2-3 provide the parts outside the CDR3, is ETGVTQSPTHLIKTRGQQVTLRCSSQSGHNTVSWYQQALGQGPQFIFQYYREEENGRGNFPPRFSGLQFPNYSSELNVNALELDDSALYLCASSLAGGSGTDTQYFGPGTRLTVL.